These 31 T cell receptor beta chains share one sample of origin, sequenced in a study of PD-1 blockade in classical Hodgkin lymphoma. Time point specified: cycle 4 day 1 (C4D1), after 5 to 7 weeks of nivolumab. Each and every patient relapsed after autologous stem cell transplantation, and patients got differing brentuximab vedotin exposure. Sequencing was performed with immunoSEQ multiplex PCR; in TCRdb, only in-frame clones are kept and a portion is missing. The table lists tens of thousands of clones, around 76% of them singletons. The material was peripheral blood mononuclear cells (PBMCs), obtained before the fourth cycle of nivolumab. Every receptor here comes from a human donor with classical Hodgkin lymphoma.

The CDR3 sequence is CSAVADSYEQYF. In DNA, the CDR3 is TGCAGCGCCGTCGCGGATTCCTACGAGCAGTACTTC. The chain uses TRBV29-1 and TRBJ2-7; the D is unclear. V was trimmed by 7 bases and J by 1 base, leaving 11 bases between them. Looked up from germline, CDR1 is SQVTM and CDR2 is ANQGSEA. This CDR3 comprises 12 residues.

Only a few counts were recorded for this clone. The rearrangement uses TRBV6-5 and TRBJ1-1; 8 bases are shared with TRBD1. CDR1 and CDR2 (germline): MNHEY, SVGAGI. The CDR3 is made up of 14 amino acids. The V and J ends lost 7 bases and 1 base, in that order; junction bases with no gene match: 5. CDR3 coding DNA: TGTGCCAGCAACGACAGGGGTGGGAACACTGAAGCTTTCTTT. This gives the protein CASNDRGGNTEAFF.

The V gene is TRBV9, the J gene TRBJ1-4; D unclear. The V end lost 0 bases, the J end lost 3 bases, and 12 bases lay between the germline ends. Looked up from germline, CDR1 is SGDLS and CDR2 is YYNGEE. This CDR3 is built from 16 residues. CDR3 in DNA: TGTGCCAGCAGCGTAGGAGATTGGGATTCTAATGAAAAACTGTTTTTT. It codes for CASSVGDWDSNEKLFF. The complete variable domain, with remaining parts taken from reference TRBV9 and TRBJ1-4, reads DSGVTQTPKHLITATGQRVTLRCSPRSGDLSVYWYQQSLDQGLQFLIQYYNGEERAKGNILERFSAQQFPDLHSELNLSSLELGDSALYFCASSVGDWDSNEKLFFGSGTQLSVL.

This chain links TRBV9 with TRBJ2-7; 9 nucleotides align to TRBD1. Germline V gives CDR1 SGDLS, CDR2 YYNGEE. Trimming at V came to 4 bases and at J to 5 bases, leaving 10 bases not matched to a gene. This CDR3 has 15 residues. The CDR3 loop reads CASSPRTGGGNEQYF. The DNA for the CDR3 is TGTGCCAGCAGCCCCAGAACAGGGGGCGGGAACGAGCAGTACTTC. The complete variable domain, with remaining parts taken from reference TRBV9 and TRBJ2-7, reads DSGVTQTPKHLITATGQRVTLRCSPRSGDLSVYWYQQSLDQGLQFLIQYYNGEERAKGNILERFSAQQFPDLHSELNLSSLELGDSALYFCASSPRTGGGNEQYFGPGTRLTVT.

The chain carries TRBV6-5 and TRBJ1-3; TRBD1 might be the D (5 bases). This CDR3 is built from 14 residues. Germline lookup yields CDR1 MNHEY and CDR2 SVGAGI. Between the trimmed V and J ends, which lost 7 bases and 4 bases, there was a span of 14 bases. CDR3 region: CASTKAGTGNTIYF. The DNA of the CDR3 is TGTGCCAGCACCAAGGCAGGGACCGGAAACACCATATATTTT.

This clone was picked up a small number of times. The chain couples TRBV7-2 to TRBJ2-4, with a tentative D call TRBD1 (6 bases). Germline V gene sequence: CDR1 SGHTA, CDR2 FQGNSA. Trimming pared 5 bases from V and 2 bases from J, leaving 25 bases between. CDR3 size: 19 residues. The CDR3 DNA sequence: TGTGCCAGCAGCCCCCAGGGGAGTATCAGCCTGGTAACCAAAAACATTCAGTACTTC. Amino acid sequence: CASSPQGSISLVTKNIQYF.

Points on this clone: This likely came from a read error, as a far larger clone is one base away. This chain links TRBV5-4 with TRBJ2-5; perhaps D is TRBD1 or TRBD2 (5 bases each). The CDR3 has 15 residues. V was shortened by 0 bases and J by 5 bases, with 14 bases between the two germline ends. Germline CDR1 reads SGHNT; CDR2 reads YYREEE (reference sequence). CDR3 loop: CASSLGELWGETQYF. The CDR3 region has the DNA TGTGCCAGCAGCTTGGGGGAGCTCTGGGGGGAGACCCAGTACTTC.

The chain is built from TRBV30 and TRBJ1-4; D unclear. This CDR3 contains 14 residues. Per germline, CDR1 GTSNPN and CDR2 SVGIG (reference sequence). Between the trimmed V and J ends, which lost 0 bases and 8 bases, there was a span of 13 bases. CDR3 DNA: TGTGCCTGGAGTGTGGCAGGCGTGAGGGAAAAACTGTTTTTT. As protein: CAWSVAGVREKLFF.

The chain uses TRBV7-2 and TRBJ1-4; weak D call: TRBD1 (5 bases). The CDR3 consists of 14 residues. Germline V lookup: CDR1 SGHTA, CDR2 FQGNSA. Trimming removed 5 bases from V and 5 bases from J, with 12 bases in between. This CDR3 reads CASSPGGGNEKLFF. CDR3 nucleotide sequence: TGTGCCAGCAGCCCCGGGGGGGGGAATGAAAAACTGTTTTTT.

Within the sample, this clone is medium-sized (0.01 to 0.1%). The chain couples TRBV10-3 to TRBJ1-4; the D is unclear. Germline loops: CDR1 ENHRY, CDR2 SYGVKD. The CDR3 is made up of 12 amino acids. The V end was cut by 7 bases, the J end by 4 bases, with 7 bases between. CDR3 nucleotide sequence: TGTGCCATCAAGGGAAATAATGAAAAACTGTTTTTT. Its protein product is CAIKGNNEKLFF.

The chain uses TRBV29-1 and TRBJ2-7; TRBD1 might be the D (5 bases). V shed 6 bases and J shed 5 bases, with 11 bases lying between them. The CDR3 sequence is 11 residues long. CDR1 SQVTM and CDR2 ANQGSEA come from the germline V gene. CDR3: CSVPQGNEQYF. CDR3 DNA: TGCAGCGTCCCTCAGGGTAACGAGCAGTACTTC.

The V gene is TRBV28, the J gene TRBJ2-5; a possible D gene is TRBD1 (6 bases). Germline CDR1 MDHEN, CDR2 SYDVKM. The CDR3 has 17 residues. With 7 bases removed from V and 2 bases from J, the gap between germline ends came to 23 bases. The DNA of the CDR3 is TGTGCCAGCAAAGGGCCCCCGGGACACTTTCCGCAAGAGACCCAGTACTTC. Its protein product is CASKGPPGHFPQETQYF. The variable domain in full, completed from reference TRBV28 and TRBJ2-5, reads DVKVTQSSRYLVKRTGEKVFLECVQDMDHENMFWYRQDPGLGLRLIYFSYDVKMKEKGDIPEGYSVSREKKERFSLILESASTNQTSMYLCASKGPPGHFPQETQYFGPGTRLLVL.

The CDR3 region is CASKDLKSYEQYF. In nucleotides, the CDR3 is TGTGCCAGCAAGGACTTAAAGTCCTACGAGCAGTACTTC. The chain carries TRBV6-5 and TRBJ2-7, with D possibly matching TRBD2 (5 bases). The CDR3 has 13 residues. CDR1 and CDR2 from the germline V gene are MNHEY and SVGAGI. V was clipped by 7 bases and J by 1 base, with 11 bases between them.

The chain is built from TRBV19 and TRBJ1-2; 7 bases are shared with TRBD1. The CDR3 totals 14 residues. The V and J ends lost 7 bases and 7 bases, in that order; junction bases with no gene match: 12. Germline V gene lookup returns CDR1 LNHDA and CDR2 SQIVND (reference sequence). The CDR3 protein is CASILQGNGFGYTF. In nucleotides, the CDR3 is TGTGCCAGTATCCTACAGGGGAACGGGTTTGGCTACACCTTC. The full variable domain, rest sourced from reference TRBV19 and TRBJ1-2, is DGGITQSPKYLFRKEGQNVTLSCEQNLNHDAMYWYRQDPGQGLRLIYYSQIVNDFQKGDIAEGYSVSREKKESFPLTVTSAQKNPTAFYLCASILQGNGFGYTFGSGTRLTVV.

This clone was counted once. The chain carries TRBV2 and TRBJ2-5; D unresolved. This CDR3 spans 12 amino acids. Germline V gene lookup returns CDR1 SNHLY and CDR2 FYNNEI. Between the trimmed V and J ends, which lost 4 bases and 2 bases, there was a span of 5 bases. The CDR3: CASSAEQETQYF. The CDR3 DNA reads as TGTGCCAGCAGTGCTGAACAAGAGACCCAGTACTTC.

About this clone: The sample has other DNA sequences that encode this CDR3 too. The CDR3 nucleotides read TGTGCCAGCAGTCCCAGGGGATATGGCTACACCTTC. Amino acid sequence: CASSPRGYGYTF. This chain links TRBV6-5 with TRBJ1-2; a weak D match, TRBD1 (6 bases). CDR1 is MNHEY, CDR2 SVGAGI, per germline. V shed 5 bases and J shed 5 bases, with 9 bases lying between them. This CDR3 comprises 12 residues.

This clone was seen a handful of times. The chain recombines TRBV28 with TRBJ1-3; 7 bases line up with TRBD1. The CDR3 covers 15 residues. The V and J ends lost 4 bases and 6 bases, in that order; junction bases with no gene match: 9. The germline CDR1 and CDR2 sequences are MDHEN and SYDVKM. CDR3 sequence: CASSSPEGAENTIYF. CDR3 bases: TGTGCCAGCAGTTCTCCGGAGGGGGCAGAAAACACCATATATTTT.

This clone was detected once. The chain links TRBV9 to TRBJ1-2; D uncertain. Deletions cut 0 bases from V and 1 base from J, with 4 bases between. Germline assignment: CDR1 SGDLS and CDR2 YYNGEE. This CDR3 has 13 amino acids. CDR3 region: CASSVVDNYGYTF. The DNA for the CDR3 is TGTGCCAGCAGCGTAGTTGATAACTATGGCTACACCTTC. Full variable domain (missing parts from reference TRBV9 and TRBJ1-2): DSGVTQTPKHLITATGQRVTLRCSPRSGDLSVYWYQQSLDQGLQFLIQYYNGEERAKGNILERFSAQQFPDLHSELNLSSLELGDSALYFCASSVVDNYGYTFGSGTRLTVV.

This chain links TRBV5-1 with TRBJ2-7, with D maybe TRBD2 (5 bases). Germline V CDR1 and CDR2: SGHRS, YFSETQ. This CDR3 region has 14 residues. Trimming pared 0 bases from V and 2 bases from J, leaving 9 bases between. CDR3 DNA sequence: TGCGCCAGCAGCTTGGGTGGGAGCGCCTACGAGCAGTACTTC. Translating gives CASSLGGSAYEQYF.

The chain recombines TRBV12-5 with TRBJ2-7; TRBD2 might be the D (5 bases). This CDR3 spans 17 amino acids. The germline V gene has CDR1 LGHNT and CDR2 FRNRAP. Trimming removed 1 base at V and 0 bases at J, with 16 bases between. CDR3 in DNA: TGTGCTAGTGGTTTGGACCAAGGGAGACTACGCTCCTACGAGCAGTACTTC. It codes for CASGLDQGRLRSYEQYF.

This sequence joins TRBV28 and TRBJ1-5; D not resolved. CDR1 and CDR2 from the germline V gene are MDHEN and SYDVKM. This CDR3 is 14 amino acids long. Between the trimmed V and J ends, which lost 6 bases and 9 bases, there was a span of 18 bases. The CDR3 reads CASSSRQAYPPQHF. In DNA, the CDR3 is TGTGCCAGCAGCTCCCGCCAAGCGTATCCGCCCCAGCATTTT.

This chain links TRBV29-1 with TRBJ2-5; D possibly corresponds to TRBD2 (5 bases). Germline CDR1 and CDR2: SQVTM and ANQGSEA. Trimming took off 6 bases at V and 4 bases at J, with 12 bases between the two ends. The CDR3 has 12 residues. CDR3 nucleotide sequence: TGCAGCGTGACTATCTCCCGAGAGACCCAGTACTTC. Translated, it gives CSVTISRETQYF.

This chain joins TRBV21-1 and TRBJ2-4; the table's D call, TRBD1, has no DNA check behind it. TRBV21-1 is a pseudogene locus. This CDR3 has 19 residues. For the CDR3, the DNA is TGTGCCAGCAGCAAAGCCCGGGACAGGGAAAGTCTAGCCAAAAACATTCAGTACTTC. Amino acids: CASSKARDRESLAKNIQYF.

V usage is TRBV14 and J usage is TRBJ2-3; D is unclear. V lost 4 bases to trimming and J lost 0 bases, with 8 bases between them. CDR1 SGHDN and CDR2 FVKESK come from the germline V gene. The CDR3 is made up of 14 amino acids. The CDR3 here is CASSPALSTDTQYF. The CDR3, as DNA: TGTGCCAGCAGCCCAGCTTTAAGCACAGATACGCAGTATTTT.

The V and J genes are TRBV11-2 and TRBJ2-1; tentatively, D is TRBD2 (6 bases). Trimming took 3 bases from V and 9 from J, leaving 6 bases between them. Germline lookup yields CDR1 SGHAT and CDR2 FQNNGV. There are 11 residues in the CDR3. The CDR3 DNA reads TGTGCCAGCAGCTTGGGGGGTGAGCAGTTCTTC. Encoded protein: CASSLGGEQFF.

This chain connects TRBV10-2 to TRBJ1-4; D is perhaps TRBD1 (6 bases). V was cut by 5 bases and J by 7 bases, with 8 bases left in between. The CDR3 loop spans 12 amino acids. Germline loops: CDR1 WSHSY, CDR2 SAAADI. CDR3 sequence reads: CASSRRGEKLFF. The CDR3 nucleotides are TGCGCCAGCAGTCGCAGGGGTGAAAAACTGTTTTTT.

The rearrangement links TRBV18 to TRBJ2-1; D remains ambiguous. With 0 bases removed from V and 4 bases from J, the gap between germline ends came to 13 bases. In germline, CDR1 is KGHSH, CDR2 LQKENI. This CDR3 is 16 amino acids long. Here the CDR3 DNA reads TGTGCCAGCTCACCACCAAGGGTAGGGTCTTACAATGAGCAGTTCTTC. Residues: CASSPPRVGSYNEQFF.

The rearrangement uses TRBV6-4 and TRBJ2-7, with D possibly matching TRBD1 (6 bases). The germline V and J ends were trimmed by 0 bases and 1 base, with 28 bases remaining between them. CDR1 is MRHNA and CDR2 is SNTAGT in the germline V gene. This CDR3 has 21 residues. The CDR3 protein is CASSDSTSSGHAHRPSYEQYF. The CDR3 DNA follows: TGTGCCAGCAGTGACTCCACATCTTCGGGACACGCCCATAGGCCTTCCTACGAGCAGTACTTC.

The chain uses TRBV15 and TRBJ1-1, with D possibly being TRBD1 (6 bases). CDR1 is LNHNV and CDR2 is YYDKDF in the germline V gene (reference sequence). CDR3 length: 14 residues. V gave up 1 base and J gave up 1 base, with 7 bases separating them. CDR3 nucleotide sequence: TGTGCCACCAGCAGAGCGGACAGGAACACTGAAGCTTTCTTT. It encodes CATSRADRNTEAFF.

This clone was detected many times. The gene calls are TRBV7-8 and TRBJ1-1, with a tentative D call TRBD1 (6 bases). This CDR3 is built from 15 residues. Per germline, CDR1 SGHVS and CDR2 FQNEAQ. V was clipped by 3 bases and J by 6 bases, with 17 bases between them. The DNA for the CDR3 is TGTGCCAGCAGCTTGACAGGTTCCTCTTTCGCTGAAGCTTTCTTT. Protein product: CASSLTGSSFAEAFF.

The gene calls are TRBV19 and TRBJ2-1; TRBD1 matches 12 bases. Unmatched junction bases numbered 8, after V lost 4 bases and J lost 10 bases. The CDR3 is 15 residues long. Germline CDR1 is LNHDA and CDR2 is SQIVND (reference sequence). The CDR3 bases are TGTGCCAGTAGTAGGGGACAGGGGGCGGCGGGGGAGCAGTTCTTC. It is translated as CASSRGQGAAGEQFF.